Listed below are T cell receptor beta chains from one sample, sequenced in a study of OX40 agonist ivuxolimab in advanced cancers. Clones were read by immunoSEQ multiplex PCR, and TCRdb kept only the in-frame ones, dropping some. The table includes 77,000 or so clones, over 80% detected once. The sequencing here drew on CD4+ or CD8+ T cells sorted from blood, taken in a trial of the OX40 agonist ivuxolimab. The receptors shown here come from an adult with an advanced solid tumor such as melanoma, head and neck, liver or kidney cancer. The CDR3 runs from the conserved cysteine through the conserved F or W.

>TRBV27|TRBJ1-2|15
CASSSLDRGSDGYTF
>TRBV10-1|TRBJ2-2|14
CASTLTWGTGELFF
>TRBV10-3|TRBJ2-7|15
CAISRTGQGDYEQYF
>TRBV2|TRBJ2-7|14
CASSDDGNSYEQYF
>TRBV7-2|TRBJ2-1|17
CASTPGRVRSSYNEQFF
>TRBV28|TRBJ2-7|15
CASSLSSRSSYEQYF
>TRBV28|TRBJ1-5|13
CASGDFSNQPQHF
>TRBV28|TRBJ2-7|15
CASSYTGITSYEQYF
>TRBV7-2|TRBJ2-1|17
CASTLTSSLGSYNEQFF
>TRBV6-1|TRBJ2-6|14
CASSPLSGANVLTF
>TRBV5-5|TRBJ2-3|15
CASSWFSGAGGTQYF
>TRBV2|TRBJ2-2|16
CASRYSGGASTGELFF
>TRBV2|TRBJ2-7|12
CASSESRSEQYF
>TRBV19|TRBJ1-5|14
CASSTGGGNQPQHF
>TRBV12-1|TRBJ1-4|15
CASSFGQGGDEKLFF
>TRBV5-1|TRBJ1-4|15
CASSSADRGSEKLFF
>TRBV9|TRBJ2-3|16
CASSVAPGLHTDTQYF
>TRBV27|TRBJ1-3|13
CATTTGIGNTIYF
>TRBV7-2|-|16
CASSPSRTGATYEQYF
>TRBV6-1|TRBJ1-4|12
CASNRGGEKLFF
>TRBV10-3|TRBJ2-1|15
CAISGGGGYYNEQFF
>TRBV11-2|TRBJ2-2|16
CASSLAQASNTGELFF
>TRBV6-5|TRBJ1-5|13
CASSTGAGQPQHF
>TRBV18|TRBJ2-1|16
CASSPGTGSRPSEQFF
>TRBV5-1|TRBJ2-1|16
CASSLAPGDFGNEQFF
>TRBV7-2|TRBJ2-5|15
CASSQASGNQETQYF